The source of this T cell receptor beta chain is a study of blood T cell repertoires in COVID-19. The CDR3 has 13 residues. Deletions cut 1 base from V and 7 bases from J, with 10 bases between. CDR1 and CDR2 (germline): MDHEN, SYDVKM. Measured with immunoSEQ multiplex PCR; TCRdb has only the in-frame clones, and not every one. There are under 200,000 clones in the sample; about 82% occur only once, and 6.5% to 9.5% lies in the top ten. This clonotype originated in an elderly woman with COVID-19, enrolled during active disease. Sequencing input: peripheral blood. The chain employs TRBV28 and TRBJ1-2, with no clear D. The CDR3 protein is CASSLYGEGGYTF. CDR3 DNA: TGTGCCAGCAGTTTATACGGGGAAGGTGGCTACACCTTC.